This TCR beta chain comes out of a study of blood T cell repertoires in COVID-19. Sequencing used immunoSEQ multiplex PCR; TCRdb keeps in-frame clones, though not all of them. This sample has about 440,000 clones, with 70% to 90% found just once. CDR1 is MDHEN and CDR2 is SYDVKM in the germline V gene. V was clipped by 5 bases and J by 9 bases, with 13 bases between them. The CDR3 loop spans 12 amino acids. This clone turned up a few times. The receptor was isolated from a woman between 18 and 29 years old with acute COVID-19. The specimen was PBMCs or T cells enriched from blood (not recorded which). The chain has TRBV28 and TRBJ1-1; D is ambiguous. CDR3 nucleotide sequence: TGTGCCAGCAGTAGTCAGCGCATGAAAGCTTTCTTT. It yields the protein CASSSQRMKAFF.